Listed below are T cell receptor beta chains from one sample, sequenced in a study of cytomegalovirus exposure and HLA in healthy donors. Profiling relied on immunoSEQ multiplex PCR, and the TCRdb table lists in-frame clones only, not all of them. The sample yields 100,000 to 150,000 clones, around 72% seen once. The specimen was PBMCs. These receptors originate from a man aged 30-40 years in good health and CMV-seronegative. Both conserved end residues are trimmed from each CDR3.

CDR3 protein: ASSFPPTGGNTEAF
J gene: TRBJ1-1
CDR3 length: 14
V gene: TRBV5-4

CDR3 protein: ASSLGTSGSTDTQY
J gene: TRBJ2-3
CDR3 length: 14
V gene: TRBV5-1

CDR3 protein: AWSVLNTEAF
J gene: TRBJ1-1
CDR3 length: 10
V gene: TRBV30

CDR3 protein: ASSLSGFEQF
J gene: TRBJ2-1
CDR3 length: 10
V gene: TRBV7-8

CDR3 protein: ASSSAGSVALSGANVLT
J gene: TRBJ2-6
CDR3 length: 17
V gene: TRBV7-2

CDR3 protein: ASSIGLRDYNSPLH
J gene: TRBJ1-6
CDR3 length: 14
V gene: TRBV19

CDR3 protein: ASSQDPGQGREKLF
J gene: TRBJ1-4
CDR3 length: 14
V gene: TRBV4-1

CDR3 protein: AISGPGQGLEGYT
J gene: TRBJ1-2
CDR3 length: 13
V gene: TRBV10-3

CDR3 protein: ASSLGNSGGEETQY
J gene: TRBJ2-5
CDR3 length: 14
V gene: TRBV5-1

CDR3 protein: ASSPPMGQGAYEQY
J gene: TRBJ2-7
CDR3 length: 14
V gene: TRBV18

CDR3 protein: ASSWGASGGADTQY
J gene: TRBJ2-3
CDR3 length: 14
V gene: TRBV5-6

CDR3 protein: ASSIGGIGQGGHEQY
J gene: TRBJ2-7
CDR3 length: 15
V gene: TRBV19

CDR3 protein: ASNTGTGVREQY
J gene: NA
CDR3 length: 12
V gene: TRBV9

CDR3 protein: ASSLSTGGVDTQY
J gene: TRBJ2-3
CDR3 length: 13
V gene: TRBV27

CDR3 protein: ASTLNSEGTDTQY
J gene: TRBJ2-3
CDR3 length: 13
V gene: TRBV6-1

CDR3 protein: ASSQAPGFEGTQY
J gene: TRBJ2-3
CDR3 length: 13
V gene: TRBV4-1

CDR3 protein: ASSEIGGRYGYT
J gene: TRBJ1-2
CDR3 length: 12
V gene: TRBV6-1

CDR3 protein: ASSKAGYGYT
J gene: TRBJ1-2
CDR3 length: 10
V gene: TRBV27

CDR3 protein: ASSEAPGGLTDTQY
J gene: TRBJ2-3
CDR3 length: 14
V gene: TRBV6-1

CDR3 protein: ASSQALVAGGEQF
J gene: TRBJ2-1
CDR3 length: 13
V gene: TRBV4-2

CDR3 protein: ASKVGEENSPLH
J gene: TRBJ1-6
CDR3 length: 12
V gene: TRBV6-1

CDR3 protein: ASSSPSERGGQETQY
J gene: TRBJ2-5
CDR3 length: 15
V gene: TRBV27

CDR3 protein: ASGLDYEQY
J gene: TRBJ2-7
CDR3 length: 9
V gene: TRBV5-6

CDR3 protein: ASSLGQGNTEAF
J gene: TRBJ1-1
CDR3 length: 12
V gene: TRBV7-8

CDR3 protein: ASNRGQRGQPQH
J gene: TRBJ1-5
CDR3 length: 12
V gene: TRBV7-8

CDR3 protein: ASSEGRYSGNTIY
J gene: TRBJ1-3
CDR3 length: 13
V gene: TRBV2

CDR3 protein: ASSSRGGKNIQY
J gene: TRBJ2-4
CDR3 length: 12
V gene: TRBV6-1

CDR3 protein: ASSLGRTDNEQF
J gene: TRBJ2-1
CDR3 length: 12
V gene: TRBV7-2

CDR3 protein: AISVQWAGDTEAF
J gene: TRBJ1-1
CDR3 length: 13
V gene: TRBV10-3

CDR3 protein: ASSERARGLV
J gene: TRBJ2-1
CDR3 length: 10
V gene: TRBV2

CDR3 protein: ASSISRVNYGYT
J gene: TRBJ1-2
CDR3 length: 12
V gene: TRBV19

CDR3 protein: AWSGSVFWETEAF
J gene: TRBJ1-1
CDR3 length: 13
V gene: TRBV30

CDR3 protein: ASSDLARSSGYT
J gene: TRBJ1-2
CDR3 length: 12
V gene: TRBV5-6

CDR3 protein: ASSAGVWTGELF
J gene: TRBJ2-2
CDR3 length: 12
V gene: TRBV2

CDR3 protein: ASSPGHLSYEQY
J gene: NA
CDR3 length: 12
V gene: TRBV11-3

CDR3 protein: ASSDSAGQGADTQY
J gene: TRBJ2-3
CDR3 length: 14
V gene: TRBV6-4

CDR3 protein: ASSLAPLGRGGNEQF
J gene: TRBJ2-1
CDR3 length: 15
V gene: TRBV5-1

CDR3 protein: ASSDTGDYGYT
J gene: TRBJ1-2
CDR3 length: 11
V gene: TRBV11-1

CDR3 protein: ASSPPDRGHGYT
J gene: TRBJ1-2
CDR3 length: 12
V gene: TRBV4-1

CDR3 protein: ATSRARGRDTQY
J gene: TRBJ2-3
CDR3 length: 12
V gene: TRBV15

CDR3 protein: ATKGDPGSYEQY
J gene: TRBJ2-7
CDR3 length: 12
V gene: TRBV10-3

CDR3 protein: SVVVGQGAWGYT
J gene: TRBJ1-2
CDR3 length: 12
V gene: TRBV29-1

CDR3 protein: ASTLRGRTGDTEAF
J gene: TRBJ1-1
CDR3 length: 14
V gene: TRBV2

CDR3 protein: ASSLMTGGGQPQH
J gene: TRBJ1-5
CDR3 length: 13
V gene: TRBV27

CDR3 protein: ASSLVGGPDTQY
J gene: TRBJ2-3
CDR3 length: 12
V gene: TRBV5-1

CDR3 protein: ASSEEEWGLAGGSYEQY
J gene: TRBJ2-7
CDR3 length: 17
V gene: TRBV6-1

CDR3 protein: ASSWYQGNQETQY
J gene: TRBJ2-5
CDR3 length: 13
V gene: TRBV5-1

CDR3 protein: ASSLDLRRRQF
J gene: TRBJ2-1
CDR3 length: 11
V gene: TRBV11-2

CDR3 protein: ASSQDRDQETQY
J gene: TRBJ2-5
CDR3 length: 12
V gene: TRBV7-3

CDR3 protein: ATSRDRRGGTDTQY
J gene: TRBJ2-3
CDR3 length: 14
V gene: TRBV15

CDR3 protein: ASSQFSSSGGSTGELF
J gene: TRBJ2-2
CDR3 length: 16
V gene: TRBV7-9

CDR3 protein: ASSLPKTAQETQY
J gene: TRBJ2-5
CDR3 length: 13
V gene: TRBV5-1

CDR3 protein: ASSYVEGTDTQY
J gene: TRBJ2-3
CDR3 length: 12
V gene: TRBV6-5

CDR3 protein: AISVIQGNTEAF
J gene: TRBJ1-1
CDR3 length: 12
V gene: TRBV10-3

CDR3 protein: AWSGAAAPQPQH
J gene: TRBJ1-5
CDR3 length: 12
V gene: TRBV30

CDR3 protein: ASSKTGTRNEQF
J gene: TRBJ2-1
CDR3 length: 12
V gene: TRBV10-1

CDR3 protein: ASSLLAGSYEQY
J gene: TRBJ2-7
CDR3 length: 12
V gene: TRBV7-6

CDR3 protein: ASSKEGTGPFDSPLH
J gene: TRBJ1-6
CDR3 length: 15
V gene: TRBV21-1